This T cell receptor (beta chain) was identified during a study of shared clonotypes between healthy human individuals. Study outcomes and limitations: Rarefaction revealed incomplete sorted-subset sequencing despite large depth.

The CDR3 length is 15 residues. Trimming stripped 3 bases from V and 1 base from J, with 10 bases between. Germline V gene data show CDR1 as MDHEN and CDR2 as SYDVKM. Samples underwent the assay at deep level. TCRdb's copy holds only in-frame clones and misses some; the assay was immunoSEQ multiplex PCR. Found here are over a million clones, 96% of them singletons; the top ten hold roughly 1.2%. Donors were healthy HIV-negative adults without recent acute infections or vaccinations. A word on this clone: Antigen unknown.

This TCR was sampled from a man aged 25 to 40 in good health. Sequencing was done on a sample of naive CD4+ T cells sorted from blood. Subset specified: CD45RA+ positively selected. The V call is TRBV28, the J call TRBJ1-3; weak D call: TRBD1 (5 bases). CDR3 sequence reads: CASSFRGGSGNTIYF. In nucleotides, the CDR3 is TGTGCCAGCAGTTTCCGTGGGGGTTCTGGAAACACCATATATTTT.